The next 2 T cell receptor beta chains were all read from a single sample in a study of neurological immune-mediated disorders. In TCRdb, the 5' RACE reads were re-called with MiXCR into one record per CDR3 protein. The sample shows about 57,000 distinct CDR3 sequences, approximately 11% of them seen only once. The specimen was PBMCs. The receptor set was obtained from a woman aged 55-69 years with HTLV-1-associated myelopathy (HAM/TSP).

This clonotype was counted ten times or more. The rearrangement joins TRBV3-1 to TRBJ2-1; D may be TRBD2 (6 bases). V was clipped by 4 bases and J by 4 bases, with 11 bases between them. The CDR3 totals 14 residues. Germline values: CDR1 LGHDT, CDR2 YNNKEL (reference sequence). The CDR3 bases are TGTGCCAGCAGCCCGGGACTCCTTTACAATGAGCAGTTCTTC. Translation: CASSPGLLYNEQFF.

Ten or more counts support this clonotype. The V gene is TRBV20-1, the J gene TRBJ1-5; TRBD1 matches 7 bases. CDR3 length equals 16 residues. Per germline, CDR1 DFQATT and CDR2 SNEGSKA (reference sequence). Trimming cost V 5 bases and J 0 bases; bases outside gene matches: 10. The CDR3 loop is CSASTGRTFSNQPQHF. In nucleotides, the CDR3 is TGCAGTGCTTCGACAGGGCGAACTTTTAGCAATCAGCCCCAGCATTTT.